This T cell receptor (beta chain) was obtained from a study of blood T cell repertoires in COVID-19. In the study overall: Spain, Italy and the United States supplied samples that represented acute and convalescent COVID-19. T cells, B-cell-depleted T cells, or PBMCs supplied cDNA or gDNA.

V lost 3 bases and J lost 10; bases outside the gene matches: 8. The CDR3 has 15 residues. Germline CDR1 is SGHAT and CDR2 is FQDESV (reference sequence). In the original processing: Amplified reference gene primers provided the basis for estimating nucleated cell counts. TCRdb's copy holds only in-frame clones and misses some; the assay was immunoSEQ multiplex PCR. V, J and clone size are those of that table, while D and trimming were read from the DNA. The sample contains roughly 230,000 clones, about four fifths of which appear only once. V usage is TRBV11-1 and J usage is TRBJ2-1; 11 bases line up with TRBD2. The TCR originated in a man aged 35-49 years with active or convalescent COVID-19. Sequencing input: peripheral blood. CDR3 protein: CASSFVAGGPWEQFF. In nucleotides, the CDR3 is TGTGCCAGCAGCTTCGTAGCGGGGGGGCCGTGGGAGCAGTTCTTC.